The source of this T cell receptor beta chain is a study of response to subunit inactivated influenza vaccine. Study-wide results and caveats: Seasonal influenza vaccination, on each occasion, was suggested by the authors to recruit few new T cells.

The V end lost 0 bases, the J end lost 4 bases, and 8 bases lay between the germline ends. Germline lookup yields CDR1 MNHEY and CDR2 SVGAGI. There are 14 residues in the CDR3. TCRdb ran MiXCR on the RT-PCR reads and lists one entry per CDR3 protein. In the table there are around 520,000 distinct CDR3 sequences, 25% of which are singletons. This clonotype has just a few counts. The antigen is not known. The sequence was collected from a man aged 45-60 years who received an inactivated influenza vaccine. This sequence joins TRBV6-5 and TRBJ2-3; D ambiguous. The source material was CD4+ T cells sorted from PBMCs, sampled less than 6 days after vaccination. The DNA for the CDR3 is TGTGCCAGCAGTTACTCGGCTAGAGCAGATACGCAGTATTTT. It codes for CASSYSARADTQYF.